This entry describes one T cell receptor (beta chain). The sample belongs to a study of technical replicates of blood from a handful of donors. Sequencing was performed with immunoSEQ multiplex PCR; in TCRdb, only in-frame clones are kept and a portion is missing. This table has 70,000 to 85,000 clones, about nine tenths appearing once. Germline CDR1 is MDHEN and CDR2 is SYDVKM. The CDR3 has 18 amino acids. With 2 bases removed from V and 3 bases from J, the gap between germline ends came to 23 bases. This clonotype originated in a human donor in good health. Material for sequencing was T cells isolated from PBMCs. The chain joins TRBV28 to TRBJ2-7; perhaps TRBD1 as D (5 bases). CDR3 loop: CASSLALDTGTYFYEQYF. The CDR3, as DNA: TGTGCCAGCAGTTTAGCATTGGATACAGGTACATATTTCTACGAGCAGTACTTC.